A single sample is the source of the 25 T cell receptor beta chains below, sequenced in a study of T cell responses to AZD1222 COVID-19 vaccine (dated by TCRdb to 2020 to 2023). Library generation was performed with the immunoSEQ multiplex PCR assay. Imported from immuneACCESS, the table was reduced by TCRdb to in-frame sequences with V and J called. These copies leave out some clones; in studies compared against another copy, an unresolved V gene accounts for under half, and the cause of the remainder is not known. Within this sample are over 100,000 clones, with roughly 86% of them counted one time only. The ten biggest clones cover 3.3% of the sample. The sample's time point label, in plain terms: about 28 days (+/-7) after the second vaccine dose. The intended sense of this specimen's treatment or condition label: meningococcal conjugate vaccine given as trial control. The sample in question was peripheral blood, obtained 28 days after the second dose of the MenACWY control vaccine. The receptors were gathered from an adult who received the MenACWY meningococcal vaccine as a control.

The rearrangement joins TRBV5-6 to TRBJ1-2; TRBD1 is a possible D gene (6 bases). CDR3 length: 14 amino acids. Germline CDR1 reads SGHDT; CDR2 reads YYEEEE. The germline V and J ends were trimmed by 0 bases and 0 bases, with 6 bases remaining between them. The DNA of the CDR3 is TGTGCCAGCAGCTTGGGACAGGCTAACTATGGCTACACCTTC. Amino acids: CASSLGQANYGYTF.

V usage is TRBV5-1 and J usage is TRBJ1-2; 9 bases align to TRBD1. Trimming took 3 bases from V and 7 from J; bases not matched to a gene: 10. CDR3 length equals 15 residues. CDR1 and CDR2 (germline): SGHRS, YFSETQ. The CDR3 region is CASSWEGQGSGGYTF. CDR3 nucleotides: TGCGCCAGCAGCTGGGAGGGACAGGGAAGTGGTGGCTACACCTTC.

The chain couples TRBV10-2 to TRBJ2-2; 9 bases are a match to TRBD1. This CDR3 comprises 18 residues. The germline V gene has CDR1 WSHSY and CDR2 SAAADI. Unmatched junction bases numbered 9, after V lost 4 bases and J lost 0 bases. CDR3 DNA sequence: TGCGCCAGCAGTGGACATAGTGGACAGGGGACGAACACCGGGGAGCTGTTTTTT. Translated: CASSGHSGQGTNTGELFF.

In its sample, this clone was seen a few times. This rearrangement joins TRBV24-1 to TRBJ2-2; D gene ambiguous. The germline V gene encodes CDR1 KGHDR and CDR2 SFDVKD. V lost 0 bases and J lost 1, with 5 bases in between. The CDR3 is 15 residues long. The CDR3 loop is CATSDLSGNTGELFF. CDR3 coding DNA: TGTGCCACCAGTGATTTGTCAGGGAACACCGGGGAGCTGTTTTTT.

This clone was seen once. The chain employs TRBV11-2 and TRBJ2-3, with D perhaps TRBD2 (5 bases). The CDR3 length is 15 residues. Germline assignment: CDR1 SGHAT and CDR2 FQNNGV. Deletions cut 5 bases from V and 4 bases from J, with 16 bases between. The CDR3 is CASSPASGDADTQYF. The CDR3 DNA sequence: TGTGCCAGCAGCCCCGCGTCCGGGGATGCAGATACGCAGTATTTT.

This clone was detected once. The V gene is TRBV14, the J gene TRBJ2-1; D ambiguous. V lost 5 bases to trimming and J lost 5 bases, with 13 bases between them. Germline CDR1 SGHDN, CDR2 FVKESK. The CDR3 is 14 residues long. CDR3 sequence reads: CASSSVIPDNEQFF. The CDR3 nucleotides read TGTGCCAGCAGCTCCGTTATTCCGGACAATGAGCAGTTCTTC. Together with reference TRBV14 and TRBJ2-1, the CDR3 gives the full variable domain: EAGVTQFPSHSVIEKGQTVTLRCDPISGHDNLYWYRRVMGKEIKFLLHFVKESKQDESGMPNNRFLAERTGGTYSTLKVQPAELEDSGVYFCASSSVIPDNEQFFGPGTRLTVL.

The chain combines TRBV2 with TRBJ2-1; perhaps TRBD1 as D (8 bases). Trimming pared 5 bases from V and 8 bases from J, leaving 13 bases between. In germline, CDR1 is SNHLY, CDR2 FYNNEI. The CDR3 is 13 amino acids. The CDR3 is CASSWTGRDEQFF. The CDR3 DNA is TGTGCCAGCAGTTGGACAGGGAGGGATGAGCAGTTCTTC.

The V and J genes are TRBV7-9 and TRBJ2-2, with 10 bases fitting TRBD1. Germline assignment: CDR1 SEHNR and CDR2 FQNEAQ (reference sequence). The J segment lost 3 bases and the V segment lost 2 bases, leaving 6 bases of the junction unmatched. The CDR3 has 17 amino acids. In nucleotides, the CDR3 is TGTGCCAGCAGCTTATACGACAGGGGGCCGGACACCGGGGAGCTGTTTTTT. Translated, it gives CASSLYDRGPDTGELFF. Based on the CDR3 plus reference TRBV7-9 and TRBJ2-2, the full variable domain is DTGVSQNPRHKITKRGQNVTFRCDPISEHNRLYWYRQTLGQGPEFLTYFQNEAQLEKSRLLSDRFSAERPKGSFSTLEIQRTEQGDSAMYLCASSLYDRGPDTGELFFGEGSRLTVL.

The rearrangement links TRBV6-2 or TRBV6-3 to TRBJ1-2; the D gene is possibly TRBD1 (6 bases). Germline assignment: CDR1 MNHEY and CDR2 SVGEGT. V lost 5 bases and J 7 bases, leaving 8 bases between the germline ends. This CDR3 is 11 amino acids long. CDR3 DNA sequence: TGTGCCAGCAGTGACAGGAGTGGCTACACCTTC. It translates to CASSDRSGYTF.

The gene calls are TRBV4-3 and TRBJ2-3; D possibly corresponds to TRBD2 (6 bases). The CDR3 is 16 residues long. The V and J ends lost 0 bases and 2 bases respectively, with 12 bases between them. CDR1 is LGHNA, CDR2 YSLEER, per germline. The CDR3 loop reads CASSQEIPGDTDTQYF. DNA for the CDR3: TGCGCCAGCAGCCAAGAGATTCCGGGGGACACAGATACGCAGTATTTT.

The CDR3 nucleotides are TGTGCCAGCAGACTACCCGGGGTGGTCAATCAGCCCCAGCATTTT. It codes for CASRLPGVVNQPQHF. The V and J genes are TRBV28 and TRBJ1-5; D remains unclear. CDR1 and CDR2 from the germline V gene are MDHEN and SYDVKM. This CDR3 has 15 residues. With 6 bases removed from V and 3 bases from J, the gap between germline ends came to 15 bases. Complete variable domain (other parts from reference TRBV28 and TRBJ1-5): DVKVTQSSRYLVKRTGEKVFLECVQDMDHENMFWYRQDPGLGLRLIYFSYDVKMKEKGDIPEGYSVSREKKERFSLILESASTNQTSMYLCASRLPGVVNQPQHFGDGTRLSIL.

The V call is TRBV9, the J call TRBJ2-7; 9 nucleotides agree with TRBD1. Trimming took 2 bases from V and 1 from J; bases not matched to a gene: 13. Germline V gene sequence: CDR1 SGDLS, CDR2 YYNGEE. This CDR3 region has 18 residues. The CDR3, as DNA: TGTGCCAGCAGCGTGGGAAATGGACAGGGGCCCTTATCCTACGAGCAGTACTTC. Protein sequence: CASSVGNGQGPLSYEQYF. The full variable domain, rest sourced from reference TRBV9 and TRBJ2-7, is DSGVTQTPKHLITATGQRVTLRCSPRSGDLSVYWYQQSLDQGLQFLIQYYNGEERAKGNILERFSAQQFPDLHSELNLSSLELGDSALYFCASSVGNGQGPLSYEQYFGPGTRLTVT.

As DNA, the CDR3 is TGTGCCAGCAGCGTAGGGAACGGGGGGGCCTACGAGCAGTACTTC. Amino acid sequence: CASSVGNGGAYEQYF. The chain employs TRBV9 and TRBJ2-7; 8 bases agree with TRBD2. CDR1 is SGDLS and CDR2 is YYNGEE in the germline V gene. After removal of 0 bases from V and 2 bases from J, the junction contained 4 bases not matched to a gene. There are 15 residues in the CDR3. The entire variable domain, with the rest obtained from reference TRBV9 and TRBJ2-7, is as follows: DSGVTQTPKHLITATGQRVTLRCSPRSGDLSVYWYQQSLDQGLQFLIQYYNGEERAKGNILERFSAQQFPDLHSELNLSSLELGDSALYFCASSVGNGGAYEQYFGPGTRLTVT.

The chain is built from TRBV30 and TRBJ2-7; TRBD1 or TRBD2 may be the D gene (5 bases each). Germline V gene data show CDR1 as GTSNPN and CDR2 as SVGIG (reference sequence). Trimming pared 0 bases from V and 0 bases from J, leaving 12 bases between. The CDR3 loop spans 15 amino acids. CDR3 sequence (DNA): TGTGCCTGGAGTGTACTGGCAGGGAGCTCCTACGAGCAGTACTTC. Its protein product is CAWSVLAGSSYEQYF.

The rearrangement links TRBV28 to TRBJ2-7, with D possibly being TRBD1 or TRBD2 (7 bases each). The germline V gene has CDR1 MDHEN and CDR2 SYDVKM. Trimming took 1 base from V and 2 from J, leaving 15 bases between them. The CDR3 totals 16 residues. The CDR3 is CASSLSTGRVPYEQYF. CDR3 nucleotides: TGTGCCAGCAGTTTATCGACAGGGAGGGTCCCCTACGAGCAGTACTTC.

This clone showed up just a few times. The V call is TRBV7-6, the J call TRBJ2-7, with a tentative D call TRBD1 (7 bases). This CDR3 contains 17 residues. Germline CDR1 is SGHVS and CDR2 is FNYEAQ. Trimming removed 0 bases at V and 2 bases at J, with 17 bases between. CDR3 region: CASSLASGGTVAYEQYF. The CDR3 DNA reads as TGTGCCAGCAGCTTAGCGTCCGGAGGGACAGTGGCCTACGAGCAGTACTTC.

This clone was seen only a few times. The rearrangement links TRBV7-2 to TRBJ1-1, with TRBD1 as a possible D gene (6 bases). This CDR3 has 15 residues. In germline, CDR1 is SGHTA, CDR2 FQGNSA. V lost 5 bases, J lost 0 bases, and 13 bases lay in between. For the CDR3, the DNA is TGTGCCAGCAGCCCGCGGGGGCTCATGAACACTGAAGCTTTCTTT. Residues: CASSPRGLMNTEAFF.

This clone has only one observation. This chain uses TRBV12-3 or TRBV12-4 with TRBJ2-3; D remains ambiguous. V lost 6 bases, J lost 2 bases, and 3 bases lay in between. This CDR3 comprises 11 residues. The CDR3 sequence is CASSLTDTQYF. In nucleotides, the CDR3 is TGTGCCAGCAGCCTCACAGATACGCAGTATTTT.

This clone was seen only once. V gene TRBV24-1 combines with J gene TRBJ2-5; D possibly corresponds to TRBD2 (5 bases). From germline, CDR1 is KGHDR and CDR2 SFDVKD. V was cut by 5 bases and J by 3 bases, with 9 bases left in between. CDR3 length equals 13 residues. The CDR3 nucleotides read TGTGCCACCAGTGGTCCGGGGAAAGAGACCCAGTACTTC. Translated, it gives CATSGPGKETQYF.

The CDR3 DNA is TGTGCCAGCAGCCCCGCGGACGGGAAAGATACGCAGTATTTT. Translated: CASSPADGKDTQYF. V and J are TRBV5-4 and TRBJ2-3; a weak D match, TRBD2 (5 bases). The germline V gene has CDR1 SGHNT and CDR2 YYREEE (reference sequence). V gave up 4 bases and J gave up 5 bases, with 14 bases separating them. The CDR3 is made up of 14 amino acids.

The chain employs TRBV7-2 and TRBJ2-7; 7 nucleotides agree with TRBD1. CDR1 and CDR2 from the germline V gene are SGHTA and FQGNSA. The length of the CDR3 is 14 residues. V was pared by 3 bases and J by 4 bases, with 6 bases of the junction left unmatched. CDR3 in amino acids: CASSFETGLYEQYF. The CDR3 DNA sequence: TGTGCCAGCAGCTTCGAGACAGGGCTTTACGAGCAGTACTTC.

J is TRBJ1-1 and V is TRBV6-2 or TRBV6-3, with 8 bases that match TRBD1. V lost 2 bases to trimming and J lost 4 bases; unmatched junction nucleotides: 3. CDR1 is MNHEY, CDR2 SVGEGT, per germline. This CDR3 has 14 residues. The CDR3 loop reads CASSYDRGGTEAFF. In DNA form, the CDR3 reads TGTGCCAGCAGTTACGACAGGGGTGGCACTGAAGCTTTCTTT.

The chain carries TRBV2 and TRBJ2-1; perhaps TRBD1 as D (5 bases). This CDR3 spans 15 amino acids. Trimming removed 2 bases at V and 4 bases at J, with 12 bases between. CDR1 is SNHLY, CDR2 FYNNEI, per germline. CDR3 DNA sequence: TGTGCCAGCAGTGAATCAGGGCGGAGTTACAATGAGCAGTTCTTC. It encodes CASSESGRSYNEQFF.

The chain has TRBV6-5 and TRBJ1-3; D might be TRBD1 (5 bases). This CDR3 has 15 residues. Looked up from germline, CDR1 is MNHEY and CDR2 is SVGAGI. The V end was cut by 8 bases, the J end by 0 bases, with 14 bases between. CDR3 loop: CASSRGLSSGNTIYF. The CDR3 region has the DNA TGTGCCAGCTCCCGGGGACTCAGCTCTGGAAACACCATATATTTT.

This sequence joins TRBV6-2 or TRBV6-3 and TRBJ2-1, with 13 bases aligning to TRBD2. The CDR3 is 16 residues long. Trimming took 6 bases from V and 3 from J; bases not matched to a gene: 5. Germline values: CDR1 MNHEY, CDR2 SVGEGT. The CDR3: CASSRLAGGYYNEQFF. The CDR3 DNA follows: TGTGCCAGCAGCCGACTAGCGGGGGGCTACTACAATGAGCAGTTCTTC.